This is a list of T cell receptor beta chains from one sample in a study of cytomegalovirus exposure and HLA in healthy donors. The table came from immunoSEQ multiplex PCR; TCRdb's copy has only in-frame clones and leaves some out. The record lists around 200,000 clones, of which the ten most abundant hold about 0.79%. Sequences were obtained from PBMCs. Receptors originate from a woman aged 18-30 years in good health and CMV-seropositive. CDR3s include the opening cysteine and the closing phenylalanine or tryptophan. Each record gives: V gene, CDR3 length, D gene, J gene, CDR3 protein, CDR3 DNA. The D gene is left open where the match is weak.

V gene: TRBV6-5; CDR3 length: 15; D gene: NA; J gene: TRBJ2-1; CDR3 protein: CASSSPSTSYNEQFF; CDR3 DNA: TGTGCCAGCAGTTCCCCTAGTACCTCCTACAATGAGCAGTTCTTC
V gene: TRBV6-4; CDR3 length: 15; D gene: NA; J gene: TRBJ2-3; CDR3 protein: CASSDSNQPGDTQYF; CDR3 DNA: TGTGCCAGCAGTGACTCCAACCAGCCGGGAGATACGCAGTATTTT
V gene: TRBV5-6; CDR3 length: 16; D gene: TRBD2; J gene: TRBJ2-7; CDR3 protein: CASSLAFRGVSYEQYF; CDR3 DNA: TGTGCCAGCAGCTTGGCCTTTCGGGGGGTATCCTACGAGCAGTACTTC
V gene: TRBV9; CDR3 length: 15; D gene: TRBD1; J gene: TRBJ1-2; CDR3 protein: CASSVGVGQNYGYTF; CDR3 DNA: TGTGCCAGCAGCGTAGGGGTGGGACAGAACTATGGCTACACCTTC
V gene: TRBV30; CDR3 length: 14; D gene: NA; J gene: TRBJ1-3; CDR3 protein: CAWSVGGLGNTIYF; CDR3 DNA: TGTGCCTGGAGTGTTGGAGGGCTCGGAAACACCATATATTTT
V gene: TRBV4-1; CDR3 length: 14; D gene: NA; J gene: TRBJ2-7; CDR3 protein: CASSQEALRYEQYF; CDR3 DNA: TGCGCCAGCAGCCAAGAAGCCTTGCGCTACGAGCAGTACTTC
V gene: TRBV4-2; CDR3 length: 16; D gene: TRBD2; J gene: TRBJ2-7; CDR3 protein: CASSQGGLVLEDEQYF; CDR3 DNA: TGTGCCAGCAGCCAAGGGGGACTAGTCCTTGAGGACGAGCAGTACTTC
V gene: TRBV7-8; CDR3 length: 16; D gene: TRBD1; J gene: TRBJ1-5; CDR3 protein: CASRPDRGDGNQPQHF; CDR3 DNA: TGTGCCAGCAGACCCGACAGGGGCGACGGCAATCAGCCCCAGCATTTT
V gene: TRBV27; CDR3 length: 14; D gene: NA; J gene: TRBJ1-2; CDR3 protein: CASSLSGSNYGYTF; CDR3 DNA: TGTGCCAGCAGTTTATCGGGCAGTAACTATGGCTACACCTTC
V gene: TRBV6-1; CDR3 length: 15; D gene: NA; J gene: TRBJ1-2; CDR3 protein: CASSERGTRTGGYTF; CDR3 DNA: TGTGCCAGCAGTGAAAGGGGAACCCGAACGGGTGGCTACACCTTC
V gene: TRBV19; CDR3 length: 14; D gene: TRBD1; J gene: TRBJ1-1; CDR3 protein: CASRTGGKATEAFF; CDR3 DNA: TGTGCCAGTAGAACAGGGGGTAAGGCCACTGAAGCTTTCTTT
V gene: TRBV11-3; CDR3 length: 15; D gene: TRBD1; J gene: TRBJ1-4; CDR3 protein: CASSVGTATNEKLFF; CDR3 DNA: TGTGCCAGCAGCGTAGGGACAGCAACTAATGAAAAACTGTTTTTT
V gene: TRBV4-3; CDR3 length: 16; D gene: NA; J gene: TRBJ2-4; CDR3 protein: CASSQVLQETKNIQYF; CDR3 DNA: TGCGCCAGCAGCCAAGTACTACAGGAAACCAAAAACATTCAGTACTTC
V gene: TRBV5-1; CDR3 length: 13; D gene: TRBD1; J gene: TRBJ1-2; CDR3 protein: CASTQQGDYGYTF; CDR3 DNA: TGCGCCAGCACCCAACAGGGGGACTATGGCTACACCTTC
V gene: TRBV7-2; CDR3 length: 18; D gene: TRBD2; J gene: TRBJ2-1; CDR3 protein: CASSPGVLQASGGDEQFF; CDR3 DNA: TGTGCCAGCAGCCCAGGAGTCCTCCAGGCTAGCGGGGGAGATGAGCAGTTCTTC
V gene: TRBV7-9; CDR3 length: 15; D gene: TRBD2; J gene: TRBJ2-5; CDR3 protein: CASSLEGLFQETQYF; CDR3 DNA: TGTGCCAGCAGCTTAGAGGGACTATTCCAAGAGACCCAGTACTTC
V gene: TRBV19; CDR3 length: 15; D gene: NA; J gene: TRBJ2-7; CDR3 protein: CASSIVGQAAYEQYF; CDR3 DNA: TGTGCCAGTAGTATAGTGGGGCAGGCGGCCTACGAGCAGTACTTC
V gene: TRBV7-2; CDR3 length: 14; D gene: NA; J gene: TRBJ1-3; CDR3 protein: CASSSQSWGNTIYF; CDR3 DNA: TGTGCCAGCAGCTCCCAGTCATGGGGAAACACCATATATTTT
V gene: TRBV4-1; CDR3 length: 14; D gene: TRBD1; J gene: TRBJ2-7; CDR3 protein: CASSQEDRVNEQYF; CDR3 DNA: TGCGCCAGCAGCCAAGAAGACAGGGTAAACGAGCAGTACTTC
V gene: TRBV19; CDR3 length: 13; D gene: NA; J gene: TRBJ2-7; CDR3 protein: CASSTLSSYEQYF; CDR3 DNA: TGTGCCAGTAGTACCTTATCCTCCTACGAGCAGTACTTC
V gene: TRBV18; CDR3 length: 13; D gene: NA; J gene: TRBJ2-7; CDR3 protein: CASSPTSSYEQYF; CDR3 DNA: TGTGCCAGCTCACCTACAAGCTCCTACGAGCAGTACTTC
V gene: TRBV7-8; CDR3 length: 11; D gene: NA; J gene: TRBJ1-1; CDR3 protein: CAAGGSTEAFF; CDR3 DNA: TGTGCCGCGGGGGGAAGCACTGAAGCTTTCTTT
V gene: TRBV4-2; CDR3 length: 18; D gene: TRBD1; J gene: TRBJ2-5; CDR3 protein: CASSQITRTGEMRETQYF; CDR3 DNA: TGTGCCAGCAGCCAGATTACCCGGACAGGGGAGATGAGGGAGACCCAGTACTTC
V gene: TRBV19; CDR3 length: 14; D gene: NA; J gene: TRBJ2-4; CDR3 protein: CASRGSLAKNIQYF; CDR3 DNA: TGTGCCTCTAGGGGAAGTCTAGCCAAAAACATTCAGTACTTC
V gene: TRBV5-1; CDR3 length: 16; D gene: NA; J gene: TRBJ1-1; CDR3 protein: CASSLRGLDLNTEAFF; CDR3 DNA: TGCGCCAGCAGCTTGCGCGGTCTGGATTTGAACACTGAAGCTTTCTTT
V gene: TRBV7-9; CDR3 length: 15; D gene: NA; J gene: TRBJ2-1; CDR3 protein: CASSQLVSSYNEQFF; CDR3 DNA: TGTGCCAGCAGCCAACTGGTTAGCTCCTACAATGAGCAGTTCTTC
V gene: TRBV9; CDR3 length: 16; D gene: NA; J gene: TRBJ2-7; CDR3 protein: CASSPRSVGTSYEQYF; CDR3 DNA: TGTGCCAGCAGCCCCAGGAGTGTGGGGACATCCTACGAGCAGTACTTC
V gene: TRBV5-1; CDR3 length: 16; D gene: NA; J gene: TRBJ2-3; CDR3 protein: CASSNARTGGGDTQYF; CDR3 DNA: TGCGCCAGCAGTAACGCGCGGACCGGAGGAGGGGATACGCAGTATTTT
V gene: TRBV7-9; CDR3 length: 13; D gene: NA; J gene: TRBJ2-5; CDR3 protein: CASSRWERETQYF; CDR3 DNA: TGTGCCAGCAGCCGGTGGGAGAGGGAGACCCAGTACTTC
V gene: TRBV5-1; CDR3 length: 16; D gene: TRBD2; J gene: TRBJ2-1; CDR3 protein: CASSLGLAGDYNEQFF; CDR3 DNA: TGCGCCAGCAGCTTGGGACTAGCGGGGGACTACAATGAGCAGTTCTTC
V gene: TRBV9; CDR3 length: 14; D gene: NA; J gene: TRBJ2-7; CDR3 protein: CASSVDGYSYEQYF; CDR3 DNA: TGTGCCAGCAGCGTAGACGGGTACTCCTACGAGCAGTACTTC
V gene: TRBV4-2; CDR3 length: 16; D gene: TRBD2; J gene: TRBJ2-5; CDR3 protein: CASSQGRASGEETQYF; CDR3 DNA: TGTGCCAGCAGCCAGGGGAGGGCTAGCGGGGAAGAGACCCAGTACTTC
V gene: TRBV6-1; CDR3 length: 13; D gene: NA; J gene: TRBJ1-1; CDR3 protein: CASSAWRGSEAFF; CDR3 DNA: TGTGCCAGCAGTGCCTGGAGGGGTTCTGAAGCTTTCTTT
V gene: TRBV30; CDR3 length: 17; D gene: TRBD2; J gene: TRBJ2-5; CDR3 protein: CAWSPWTSGGASETQYF; CDR3 DNA: TGTGCCTGGAGTCCTTGGACTAGCGGGGGGGCTTCAGAGACCCAGTACTTC
V gene: TRBV30; CDR3 length: 13; D gene: NA; J gene: TRBJ1-1; CDR3 protein: CAWSTNLGTEAFF; CDR3 DNA: TGTGCCTGGAGTACAAATCTCGGGACTGAAGCTTTCTTT
V gene: TRBV18; CDR3 length: 12; D gene: NA; J gene: TRBJ2-1; CDR3 protein: CASSPTLGEQFF; CDR3 DNA: TGTGCCAGCTCACCAACGCTAGGCGAGCAGTTCTTC
V gene: TRBV5-1; CDR3 length: 11; D gene: NA; J gene: TRBJ2-1; CDR3 protein: CASWEYNEQFF; CDR3 DNA: TGCGCCAGCTGGGAGTACAATGAGCAGTTCTTC
V gene: TRBV27; CDR3 length: 15; D gene: NA; J gene: TRBJ2-6; CDR3 protein: CASSPGTSGANVLTF; CDR3 DNA: TGTGCCAGCAGTCCGGGGACATCTGGGGCCAACGTCCTGACTTTC
V gene: TRBV4-3; CDR3 length: 16; D gene: TRBD2; J gene: TRBJ2-1; CDR3 protein: CASSQTSGGAYNEQFF; CDR3 DNA: TGCGCCAGCAGCCAAACTAGCGGGGGGGCCTACAATGAGCAGTTCTTC
V gene: TRBV4-2; CDR3 length: 14; D gene: NA; J gene: TRBJ2-5; CDR3 protein: CASSLSDSSETQYF; CDR3 DNA: TGTGCCAGCAGCCTCTCGGACAGCTCAGAGACCCAGTACTTC
V gene: TRBV21-1; CDR3 length: 15; D gene: NA; J gene: TRBJ2-7; CDR3 protein: CASSAGRGSSYEQYF; CDR3 DNA: TGTGCCAGCAGCGCGGGACGGGGAAGCTCCTACGAGCAGTACTTC
V gene: TRBV2; CDR3 length: 14; D gene: NA; J gene: TRBJ2-1; CDR3 protein: CASTGTGSYNEQFF; CDR3 DNA: TGTGCCAGCACTGGGACTGGGTCCTACAATGAGCAGTTCTTC
V gene: TRBV5-6; CDR3 length: 12; D gene: TRBD1; J gene: TRBJ2-3; CDR3 protein: CASSRTGDTQYF; CDR3 DNA: TGTGCCAGCAGCCGAACAGGGGACACGCAGTATTTT
V gene: TRBV2; CDR3 length: 15; D gene: TRBD2; J gene: TRBJ2-5; CDR3 protein: CASSSGLADQETQYF; CDR3 DNA: TGTGCCAGCAGTTCTGGACTAGCGGACCAAGAGACCCAGTACTTC
V gene: TRBV27; CDR3 length: 14; D gene: TRBD2; J gene: TRBJ2-3; CDR3 protein: CASRLAGGTDTQYF; CDR3 DNA: TGTGCCAGCAGATTAGCGGGGGGCACAGATACGCAGTATTTT
V gene: TRBV2; CDR3 length: 14; D gene: NA; J gene: TRBJ2-5; CDR3 protein: CASSGSRVEETQYF; CDR3 DNA: TGTGCCAGCAGTGGGTCTCGTGTGGAGGAGACCCAGTACTTC
V gene: TRBV10-3; CDR3 length: 15; D gene: NA; J gene: TRBJ1-3; CDR3 protein: CAISEGTGSGNTIYF; CDR3 DNA: TGTGCCATCAGTGAGGGAACAGGCTCTGGAAACACCATATATTTT
V gene: TRBV7-6; CDR3 length: 16; D gene: NA; J gene: TRBJ2-1; CDR3 protein: CASSRGTANSYNEQFF; CDR3 DNA: TGTGCCAGCAGCCGCGGGACAGCCAACTCCTACAATGAGCAGTTCTTC
V gene: TRBV6-1; CDR3 length: 14; D gene: TRBD2; J gene: TRBJ2-7; CDR3 protein: CASRRAGVSYEQYF; CDR3 DNA: TGTGCCAGCAGGCGAGCGGGAGTTAGCTACGAGCAGTACTTC
V gene: TRBV7-2; CDR3 length: 15; D gene: NA; J gene: TRBJ1-3; CDR3 protein: CASSFPLAGGNTIYF; CDR3 DNA: TGTGCCAGCAGCTTTCCCCTGGCAGGTGGAAACACCATATATTTT
V gene: TRBV10-3; CDR3 length: 14; D gene: NA; J gene: TRBJ1-1; CDR3 protein: CAISDGGRGTEAFF; CDR3 DNA: TGTGCCATCAGTGACGGCGGAAGGGGGACTGAAGCTTTCTTT
V gene: TRBV6-1; CDR3 length: 15; D gene: TRBD1; J gene: TRBJ1-1; CDR3 protein: CASSPRRDRTTEAFF; CDR3 DNA: TGTGCCAGCAGTCCACGCCGGGACAGGACCACTGAAGCTTTCTTT
V gene: TRBV2; CDR3 length: 12; D gene: TRBD1; J gene: TRBJ1-2; CDR3 protein: CASRGTGVGYTF; CDR3 DNA: TGTGCCAGCAGGGGGACAGGGGTAGGCTACACCTTC
V gene: TRBV18; CDR3 length: 15; D gene: TRBD1; J gene: TRBJ1-1; CDR3 protein: CASSPLGQGNTEAFF; CDR3 DNA: TGTGCCAGCTCACCACTGGGACAGGGGAACACTGAAGCTTTCTTT
V gene: TRBV6-1; CDR3 length: 14; D gene: TRBD1; J gene: TRBJ2-7; CDR3 protein: CASSSGTETGEQYF; CDR3 DNA: TGTGCCAGCAGCTCCGGGACAGAGACTGGCGAGCAGTACTTC
V gene: TRBV6-6; CDR3 length: 12; D gene: NA; J gene: TRBJ2-7; CDR3 protein: CASSQTGYEQYF; CDR3 DNA: TGTGCCAGCAGTCAAACGGGGTACGAGCAGTACTTC
V gene: TRBV4-1; CDR3 length: 15; D gene: NA; J gene: TRBJ1-4; CDR3 protein: CASSQGRTTNEKLFF; CDR3 DNA: TGCGCCAGCAGCCAGGGGAGGACAACTAATGAAAAACTGTTTTTT
V gene: TRBV7-3; CDR3 length: 14; D gene: NA; J gene: TRBJ2-3; CDR3 protein: CASSLGLRTDTQYF; CDR3 DNA: TGTGCCAGCAGCTTAGGGCTACGCACAGATACGCAGTATTTT
V gene: TRBV11-2; CDR3 length: 17; D gene: NA; J gene: TRBJ2-6; CDR3 protein: CASSPYRSASGANVLTF; CDR3 DNA: TGTGCCAGCAGCCCGTACAGGTCCGCCTCTGGGGCCAACGTCCTGACTTTC
V gene: TRBV30; CDR3 length: 12; D gene: TRBD2; J gene: TRBJ2-7; CDR3 protein: CAWNGGGFEQYF; CDR3 DNA: TGTGCCTGGAACGGGGGGGGCTTCGAGCAGTACTTC